The clone carrying this T cell receptor (beta chain) occurred many times. This entry comes from a study of T cells after yellow fever vaccination. Study findings and constraints: The study noted that FACS-sorted repertoires could contain abundant clonotypes contaminating from the bulk population.

TCRdb used MiXCR to reprocess the 5' RACE reads, holding one entry per CDR3 protein. Of roughly 32,000 distinct CDR3 sequences detected, 6.5% to 8% appear once; the ten largest clones hold approximately 23%. The V and J ends lost 0 bases and 4 bases respectively, with 9 bases between them. Germline CDR1 reads DFQATT; CDR2 reads SNEGSKA (reference sequence). This CDR3 is 13 amino acids long. The receptor was isolated from a man younger than 35 who received the YFV17D yellow fever vaccine. The rearrangement joins TRBV20-1 to TRBJ1-2; D ambiguous. The sample consisted of PBMCs, either bulk or a sorted T-cell subset (CD4+, CD8+, memory, or dextramer-sorted; not recorded which), taken on the day of the first yellow fever vaccination. DNA for the CDR3: TGCAGTGCTAGAGATGGAGGGATCTATGGCTACACCTTC. Translation: CSARDGGIYGYTF.